A selection of T cell receptor beta chains follows, all from one sample in a study of human T cells and chemical hapten exposure. TCRdb redid the calling of the 5' RACE reads with MiXCR, one entry per CDR3 protein. The repertoire holds 110,000 or so distinct CDR3 sequences, roughly 18% seen once, with about 3% in the top ten. Every receptor here comes from a human donor in good health. CDR3s leave out the opening cysteine and the closing phenylalanine or tryptophan. The order of the fields is J gene, V gene, CDR3 protein.

>TRBJ1-2|TRBV30
AWVRQTYSYGYT
>TRBJ2-5|TRBV7-2
ASSHPPGTQY
>TRBJ1-2|TRBV5-1
ASSLATNSYPYGYT
>TRBJ2-7|TRBV29-1
SVGGSQKRSSYEQY
>TRBJ2-3|TRBV4-1
ASSPSLVGDTQY
>TRBJ2-7|TRBV6-4
ASSASGGGSYEQY
>TRBJ2-6|TRBV11-2
ASSLPVLSGANVLT
>TRBJ1-1|TRBV7-6
ASSLHRGTEAF
>TRBJ2-7|TRBV27
ASRSRASGSREQY
>TRBJ2-1|TRBV3-1
ASSQRTSGRYNEQF
>TRBJ2-3|TRBV24-1
ATSAAGPLRDTQY
>TRBJ1-4|TRBV30
AWSRGGGSEKLF
>TRBJ2-1|TRBV11-3
ASSNSRIMEQF
>TRBJ2-2|TRBV5-4
ASSSANTGELF
>TRBJ1-5|TRBV2
ASRGGRDQPQH
>TRBJ2-1|TRBV24-1
ATTLGSSTEQF
>TRBJ1-1|TRBV9
ASSGGTVTNEAF
>TRBJ2-3|TRBV12-5
ASGFTPSAVTDTQY
>TRBJ2-1|TRBV5-6
ASSERYEQF
>TRBJ2-1|TRBV11-2
ASSLLAGVGNEQF
>TRBJ2-5|TRBV20-1
SAEEGVSGPSWSETQY
>TRBJ2-5|TRBV2
ASSETLAGAGTQY
>TRBJ1-1|TRBV11-2
ASSPPPLLNTEAF
>TRBJ2-3|TRBV11-3
ASSHGGLAGSTDTQY
>TRBJ2-4|TRBV7-2
ASSLGTSGITPNDIQY
>TRBJ2-2|TRBV29-1
SVERGGSGTGELF
>TRBJ1-1|TRBV30
AWNRGRTEAF
>TRBJ2-3|TRBV20-1
SASAGTGLAGVPDTQY
>TRBJ1-1|TRBV28
ASSETVTEAF
>TRBJ2-7|TRBV11-2
ASSLRLAGPYEQY
>TRBJ2-3|TRBV7-9
ASSPYTGTGDVADTQY
>TRBJ2-2|TRBV28
ASRPSGRENTGELF
>TRBJ2-1|TRBV11-2
ASTLGGGREYNEQF
>TRBJ2-1|TRBV6-6
ASSWDRGPQVYEQF
>TRBJ2-5|TRBV13
ASSLFPSNRETQY
>TRBJ2-3|TRBV14
ASSQDRWARPLTDTQY
>TRBJ1-1|TRBV6-1
ASSATDTNTEAF
>TRBJ2-1|TRBV7-2
ASSVGPLSYNEQF
>TRBJ1-2|TRBV25-1
ASSEFGQRYGYT
>TRBJ2-3|TRBV6-2/TRBV6-3
ASGRSTDTQY
>TRBJ2-1|TRBV9
ASKRAGYYNEQF
>TRBJ2-1|TRBV28
ASSFSPTGSYNEQF
>TRBJ2-3|TRBV4-2
ASSQSSAGGGTDTQY
>TRBJ2-3|TRBV15
ATSRDGLGRSTDTQY
>TRBJ2-7|TRBV11-2
ASSWTGDLSYEQY